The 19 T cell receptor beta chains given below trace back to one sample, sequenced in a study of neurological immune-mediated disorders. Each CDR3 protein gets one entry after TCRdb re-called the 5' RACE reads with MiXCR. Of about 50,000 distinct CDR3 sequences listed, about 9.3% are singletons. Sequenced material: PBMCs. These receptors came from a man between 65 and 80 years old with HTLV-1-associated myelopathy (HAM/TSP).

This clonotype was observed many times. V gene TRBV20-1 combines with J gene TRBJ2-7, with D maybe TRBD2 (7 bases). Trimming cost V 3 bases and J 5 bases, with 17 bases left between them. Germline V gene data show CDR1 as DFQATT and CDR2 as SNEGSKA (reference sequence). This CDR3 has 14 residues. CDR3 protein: CSASEGGSGHEQYF. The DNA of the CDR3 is TGCAGTGCTAGCGAGGGGGGGTCTGGCCACGAGCAGTACTTC.

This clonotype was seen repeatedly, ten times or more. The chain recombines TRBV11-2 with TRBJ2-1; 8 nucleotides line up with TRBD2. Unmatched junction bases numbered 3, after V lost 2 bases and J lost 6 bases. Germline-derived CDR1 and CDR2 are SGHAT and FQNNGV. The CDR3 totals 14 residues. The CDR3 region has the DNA TGTGCCAGCAGCTTACTCGCGGGAGGCAATGAGCAGTTCTTC. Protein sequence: CASSLLAGGNEQFF.

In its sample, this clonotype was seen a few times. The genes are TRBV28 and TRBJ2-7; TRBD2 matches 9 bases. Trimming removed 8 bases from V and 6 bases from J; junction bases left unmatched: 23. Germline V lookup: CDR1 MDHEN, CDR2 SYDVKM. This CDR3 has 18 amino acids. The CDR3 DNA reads TGTGCCAGCCTCCCGGCGAGCGTGATCGCGGGAGGGGACAGCGAGCAGTACTTC. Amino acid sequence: CASLPASVIAGGDSEQYF.

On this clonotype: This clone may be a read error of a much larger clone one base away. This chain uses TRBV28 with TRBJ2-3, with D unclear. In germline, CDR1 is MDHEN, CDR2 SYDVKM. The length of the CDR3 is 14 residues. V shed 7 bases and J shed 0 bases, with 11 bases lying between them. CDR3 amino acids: CASNAEVSTDTQYF. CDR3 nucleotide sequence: TGTGCCAGCAATGCAGAAGTTAGCACAGATACGCAGTATTTT. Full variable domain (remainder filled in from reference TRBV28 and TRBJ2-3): DVKVTQSSRYLVKRTGEKVFLECVQDMDHENMFWYRQDPGLGLRLIYFSYDVKMKEKGDIPEGYSVSREKKERFSLILESASTNQTSMYLCASNAEVSTDTQYFGPGTRLTVL.

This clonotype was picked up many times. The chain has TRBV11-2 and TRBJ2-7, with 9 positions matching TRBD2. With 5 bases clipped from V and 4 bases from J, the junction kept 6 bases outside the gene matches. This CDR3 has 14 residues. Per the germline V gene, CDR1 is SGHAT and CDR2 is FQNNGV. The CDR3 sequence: CASSQSGRWYEQYF. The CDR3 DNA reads TGTGCCAGCAGCCAAAGCGGGAGGTGGTACGAGCAGTACTTC.

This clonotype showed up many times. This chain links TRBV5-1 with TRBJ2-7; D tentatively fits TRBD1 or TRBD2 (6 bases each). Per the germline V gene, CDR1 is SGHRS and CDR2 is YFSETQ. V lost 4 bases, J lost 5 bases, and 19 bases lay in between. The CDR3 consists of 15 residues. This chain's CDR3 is CASSPGGGTAHEQYF. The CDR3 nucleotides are TGCGCCAGCAGCCCCGGAGGGGGAACAGCCCACGAGCAGTACTTC. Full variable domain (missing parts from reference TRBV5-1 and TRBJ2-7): KAGVTQTPRYLIKTRGQQVTLSCSPISGHRSVSWYQQTPGQGLQFLFEYFSETQRNKGNFPGRFSGRQFSNSRSEMNVSTLELGDSALYLCASSPGGGTAHEQYFGPGTRLTVT.

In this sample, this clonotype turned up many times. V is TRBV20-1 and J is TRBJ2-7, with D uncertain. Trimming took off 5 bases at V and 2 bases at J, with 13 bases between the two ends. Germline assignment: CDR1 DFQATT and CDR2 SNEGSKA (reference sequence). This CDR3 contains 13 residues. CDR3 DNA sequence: TGCAGTGCTCCCCCCTTGCAGACCTACGAGCAGTACTTC. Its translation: CSAPPLQTYEQYF.

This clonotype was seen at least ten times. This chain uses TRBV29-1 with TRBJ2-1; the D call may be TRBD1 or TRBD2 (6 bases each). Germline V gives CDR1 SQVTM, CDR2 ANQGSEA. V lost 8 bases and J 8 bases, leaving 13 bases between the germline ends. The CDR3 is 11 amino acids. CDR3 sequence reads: CSSRRGDEQFF. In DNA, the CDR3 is TGCAGCTCTCGAAGGGGGGATGAGCAGTTCTTC.

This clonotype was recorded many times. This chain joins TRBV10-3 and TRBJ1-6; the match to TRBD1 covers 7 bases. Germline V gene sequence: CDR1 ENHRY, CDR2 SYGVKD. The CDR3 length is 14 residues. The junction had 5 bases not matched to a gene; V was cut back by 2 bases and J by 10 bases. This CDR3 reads CAISEINRGSPLHF. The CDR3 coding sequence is TGTGCCATCAGTGAGATAAACAGGGGATCACCCCTCCACTTT.

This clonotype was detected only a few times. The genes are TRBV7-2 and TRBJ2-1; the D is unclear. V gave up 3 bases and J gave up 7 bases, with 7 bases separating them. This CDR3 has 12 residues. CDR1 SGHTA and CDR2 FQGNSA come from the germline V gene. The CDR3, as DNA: TGTGCCAGCAGCTTCTCCCGGAATGAGCAGTTCTTC. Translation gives CASSFSRNEQFF. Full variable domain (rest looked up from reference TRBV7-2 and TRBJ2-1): GAGVSQSPSNKVTEKGKDVELRCDPISGHTALYWYRQSLGQGLEFLIYFQGNSAPDKSGLPSDRFSAERTGGSVSTLTIQRTQQEDSAVYLCASSFSRNEQFFGPGTRLTVL.

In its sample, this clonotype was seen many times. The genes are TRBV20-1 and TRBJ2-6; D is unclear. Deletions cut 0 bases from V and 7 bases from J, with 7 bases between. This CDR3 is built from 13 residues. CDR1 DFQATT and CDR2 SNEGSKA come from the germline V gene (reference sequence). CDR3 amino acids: CSAREPFANVLTF. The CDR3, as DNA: TGCAGTGCTAGAGAGCCGTTCGCCAACGTCCTGACTTTC.

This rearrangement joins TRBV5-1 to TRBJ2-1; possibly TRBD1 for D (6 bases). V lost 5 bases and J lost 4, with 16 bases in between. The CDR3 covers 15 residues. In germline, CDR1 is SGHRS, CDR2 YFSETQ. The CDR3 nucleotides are TGCGCCAGCAGGGGGACCAGGGGCGGATACAATGAGCAGTTCTTC. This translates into CASRGTRGGYNEQFF.

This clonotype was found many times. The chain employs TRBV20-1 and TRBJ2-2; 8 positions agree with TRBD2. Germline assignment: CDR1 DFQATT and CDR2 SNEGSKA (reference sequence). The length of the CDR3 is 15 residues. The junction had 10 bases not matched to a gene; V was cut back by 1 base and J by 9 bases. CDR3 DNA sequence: TGCAGTGCTAGAGGCTTGGGTAGCGGGACCTGGGAGCTGTTTTTT. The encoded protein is CSARGLGSGTWELFF.

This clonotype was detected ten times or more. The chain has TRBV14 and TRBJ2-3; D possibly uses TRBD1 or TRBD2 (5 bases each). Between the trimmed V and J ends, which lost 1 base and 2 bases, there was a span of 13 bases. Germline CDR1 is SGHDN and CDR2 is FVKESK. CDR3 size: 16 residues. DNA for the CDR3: TGTGCCAGCAGCCAAGGCCCGGGACGAAACACAGATACGCAGTATTTT. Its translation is CASSQGPGRNTDTQYF.

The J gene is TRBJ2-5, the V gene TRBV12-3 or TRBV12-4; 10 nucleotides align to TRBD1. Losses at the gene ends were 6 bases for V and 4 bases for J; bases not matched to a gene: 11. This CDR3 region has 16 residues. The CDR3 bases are TGTGCCAGCAGCGAGAACCGGGACAGGGGTTTAGAGACCCAGTACTTC. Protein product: CASSENRDRGLETQYF.

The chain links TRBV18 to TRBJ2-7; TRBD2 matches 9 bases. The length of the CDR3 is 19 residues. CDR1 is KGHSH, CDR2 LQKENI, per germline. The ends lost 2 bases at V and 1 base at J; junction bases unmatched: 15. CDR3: CASSPNLLSGRTVSYEQYF. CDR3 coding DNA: TGTGCCAGCTCACCAAACCTCCTTAGCGGGAGAACGGTGTCCTACGAGCAGTACTTC.

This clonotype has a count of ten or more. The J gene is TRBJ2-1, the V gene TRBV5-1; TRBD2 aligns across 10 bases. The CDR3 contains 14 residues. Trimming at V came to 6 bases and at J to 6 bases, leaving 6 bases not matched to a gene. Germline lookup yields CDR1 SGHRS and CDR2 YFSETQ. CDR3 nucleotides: TGCGCCAGCACCATAGCGGGAGGCGGCAATGAGCAGTTCTTC. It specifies CASTIAGGGNEQFF.

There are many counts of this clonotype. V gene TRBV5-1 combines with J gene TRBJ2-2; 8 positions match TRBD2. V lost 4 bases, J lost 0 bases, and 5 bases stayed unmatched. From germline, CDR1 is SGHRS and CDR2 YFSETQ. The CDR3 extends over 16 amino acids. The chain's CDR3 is CASSRVAGTNTGELFF. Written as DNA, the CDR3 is TGCGCCAGCAGCAGGGTAGCGGGGACGAACACCGGGGAGCTGTTTTTT.

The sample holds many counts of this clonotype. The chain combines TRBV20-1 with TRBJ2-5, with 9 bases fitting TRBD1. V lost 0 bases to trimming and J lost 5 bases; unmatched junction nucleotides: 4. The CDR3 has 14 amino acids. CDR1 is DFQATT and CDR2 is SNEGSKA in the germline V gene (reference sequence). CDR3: CSARDGTGLETQYF. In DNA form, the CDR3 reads TGCAGTGCTAGAGATGGGACAGGGCTGGAGACCCAGTACTTC.